The clone carrying this TCR beta chain was detected only a few times. The target antigen is unknown. TCRdb passed the 5' RACE reads through MiXCR, listing each CDR3 protein once. The sample includes about 350,000 distinct CDR3 sequences, roughly an eighth of them seen just once. The CDR3 spans 14 residues. Germline assignment: CDR1 SGHTA and CDR2 FQGNSA. J was trimmed by 6 bases and V by 4 bases; bases with no gene match: 7. This entry is derived from a study of T-cell memory formation after mild COVID-19. Study observations and caveats: Later expanders leaned CD4+, whereas clones that contracted between day 15 and 85 were balanced CD4/CD8.

The source is a man aged 18 to 29 who had mild COVID-19 (a few samples of this study predate the infection). Cell type and time point are not known. The specimen was PBMCs or a T cell subset sorted from them (not recorded which). The chain couples TRBV7-2 to TRBJ2-3; 7 bases agree with TRBD1. The chain's CDR3 is CASSSGTAWDTQYF. CDR3 DNA: TGTGCCAGCAGCTCGGGGACAGCCTGGGATACGCAGTATTTT.